This TCR beta chain was retrieved from a study of T-cell reconstitution after alpha-beta-depleted transplantation in children. Study outcomes and limitations: Once a year had passed after transplant, T-cell counts and diversity came mostly from newly produced T cells.

A library of TCRbeta sequences, prepared with unique molecular identifiers, was generated. TCRdb used MiXCR to reprocess the PCR reads, holding one entry per CDR3 protein. The sample consists of about 210,000 distinct CDR3 sequences, roughly a sixth of them appearing once. The CDR3 covers 15 residues. Trimming left V 5 bases short and J 4 bases short, with 17 bases between. Per the germline V gene, CDR1 is LNHDA and CDR2 is SQIVND (reference sequence). As regards this clonotype: The antigen remains unidentified.

Specimen: PBMCs, mostly from graft donor cells, collected 360 days after TCRalphabeta/CD19-depleted stem cell transplant. The chain carries TRBV19 and TRBJ1-1; tentatively, D is TRBD1 (6 bases). The source is a male patient aged 2-15 years who had a stem cell transplant for acute lymphoblastic leukemia, so the T cells may come from the graft donor. The DNA for the CDR3 is TGTGCCAGTAGTTTCCTAACAGGGTACGGCACTGAAGCTTTCTTT. Amino acid sequence: CASSFLTGYGTEAFF.